This entry lists 19 T cell receptor beta chains sequenced from one sample in a study of T cell responses to AZD1222 COVID-19 vaccine. Method: immunoSEQ multiplex PCR; TCRdb's copy keeps in-frame clones and lacks some. The sample has around 180,000 clones, 80% to 90% seen once. The sequencing used peripheral blood, collected on day 0 of AZD1222 vaccination. Receptors were obtained from an adult in good health.

This sequence joins TRBV10-3 and TRBJ2-3; TRBD2 aligns across 10 bases. Germline V gives CDR1 ENHRY, CDR2 SYGVKD. CDR3 length equals 13 residues. The J segment lost 1 base and the V segment lost 8 bases, leaving 0 bases of the junction unmatched. CDR3 residues: CAILAGGTDTQYF. DNA of the CDR3: TGTGCCATCCTAGCGGGAGGCACAGATACGCAGTATTTT.

V usage is TRBV27 and J usage is TRBJ2-7, with D unclear. Trimming removed 6 bases from V and 3 bases from J, with 15 bases in between. CDR1 is MNHEY, CDR2 SMNVEV, per germline (reference sequence). The CDR3 totals 14 residues. The CDR3 DNA sequence: TGTGCCAGCAGCCCATGGACCCATGTCTACGAGCAGTACTTC. This codes for CASSPWTHVYEQYF.

The rearrangement uses TRBV3-1 (or the pseudogene TRBV3-2) and TRBJ1-4; perhaps TRBD1 as D (6 bases). V dropped 0 bases and J dropped 3 bases, with 20 bases sitting between them. CDR3 length: 19 amino acids. Per germline, CDR1 LGHDT and CDR2 YNNKEL (reference sequence). The CDR3: CASSQDSAGAPGANEKLFF. The CDR3 bases are TGTGCCAGCAGCCAAGATAGCGCAGGGGCGCCTGGGGCTAATGAAAAACTGTTTTTT.

This clone was found once. The CDR3 spells CASSQDRGENIQYF. The CDR3 bases are TGCGCCAGCAGCCAAGACCGGGGGGAGAACATTCAGTACTTC. This chain joins TRBV4-1 and TRBJ2-4; 7 bases align to TRBD2. Germline CDR1 and CDR2: MGHRA and YSYEKL. V lost 0 bases to trimming and J lost 7 bases; unmatched junction nucleotides: 3. This CDR3 has 14 amino acids.

J is TRBJ2-7 and V is TRBV28; tentative D call: TRBD2 (6 bases). Germline CDR1 reads MDHEN; CDR2 reads SYDVKM. This CDR3 has 12 amino acids. Trimming cost V 6 bases and J 1 base, with 7 bases left between them. CDR3 DNA sequence: TGTGCCAGCAGAGCGGGTTCCTACGAGCAGTACTTC. Its translation is CASRAGSYEQYF.

V usage is TRBV7-2 and J usage is TRBJ1-2, with TRBD1 matching 8 bases. The CDR3 sequence is 15 residues long. The trim removed 5 bases at V and 2 bases at J, leaving 7 bases unmatched. Germline loops: CDR1 SGHTA, CDR2 FQGNSA. The CDR3 reads CASSPSGQANYGYTF. CDR3 nucleotide sequence: TGTGCCAGCAGCCCCTCGGGACAGGCAAACTATGGCTACACCTTC.

This rearrangement joins TRBV12-3 or TRBV12-4 to TRBJ2-7; 8 bases agree with TRBD1. This CDR3 comprises 12 residues. V was pared by 7 bases and J by 7 bases, with 6 bases of the junction left unmatched. The CDR3 is CASNGQGGEQYF. The CDR3 DNA is TGTGCCAGCAACGGACAGGGCGGTGAGCAGTACTTC.

The chain joins TRBV7-8 to TRBJ1-6; TRBD1 matches 8 bases. Germline CDR1 reads SGHVS; CDR2 reads FQNEAQ. This CDR3 is built from 16 residues. V shed 3 bases, J shed 5 bases, and the junction held 6 bases outside the gene matches. CDR3 DNA sequence: TGTGCCAGCAGCTTTAGTCGGACAGGGAATAATTCACCCCTCCACTTT. Protein: CASSFSRTGNNSPLHF.

The chain recombines TRBV4-1 with TRBJ1-5, with 8 bases matching TRBD1. Germline CDR1 and CDR2: MGHRA and YSYEKL. V shed 11 bases and J 0 bases; nucleotides not matched to a gene: 12. The CDR3 covers 16 residues. Here the CDR3 reads CAGPMGDRSSNQPQHF. The CDR3 region has the DNA TGCGCCGGTCCCATGGGGGACAGGTCTAGCAATCAGCCCCAGCATTTT.

The chain couples TRBV11-3 to TRBJ2-1, with D tentatively TRBD2 (5 bases). V was clipped by 5 bases and J by 2 bases, with 10 bases between them. CDR3 length: 14 residues. Germline V CDR1 and CDR2: SGHNT, YENEEA. The CDR3 bases are TGTGCCAGCAGCAGTGGACTTCCCTACAATGAGCAGTTCTTC. This gives the protein CASSSGLPYNEQFF. The variable domain in full, with the rest retrieved from reference TRBV11-3 and TRBJ2-1, is EAGVVQSPRYKIIEKKQPVAFWCNPISGHNTLYWYLQNLGQGPELLIRYENEEAVDDSQLPKDRFSAERLKGVDSTLKIQPAELGDSAVYLCASSSGLPYNEQFFGPGTRLTVL.

This clone was seen a few times. The chain links TRBV6-5 to TRBJ1-6, with TRBD1 as a possible D gene (6 bases). V was shortened by 10 bases and J by 5 bases, with 18 bases between the two germline ends. Germline lookup yields CDR1 MNHEY and CDR2 SVGAGI. This CDR3 spans 15 amino acids. CDR3 loop: CATRRKGGDNSPLHF. The CDR3 DNA reads as TGTGCCACCCGCCGGAAAGGGGGGGATAATTCACCCCTCCACTTT.

The chain has TRBV19 and TRBJ1-5; D may be TRBD1 (5 bases). Germline V gives CDR1 LNHDA, CDR2 SQIVND (reference sequence). Between the trimmed V and J ends, which lost 10 bases and 0 bases, there was a span of 10 bases. CDR3 length: 13 amino acids. The CDR3 DNA reads TGTGCCACCCGACAGATTAGCAATCAGCCCCAGCATTTT. Residues: CATRQISNQPQHF.

The chain uses TRBV6-6 and TRBJ2-4, with TRBD1 as a possible D gene (6 bases). The germline CDR1 and CDR2 sequences are MNHNY and SVGAGI (reference sequence). The V end lost 5 bases, the J end lost 2 bases, and 19 bases lay between the germline ends. The CDR3 spans 17 residues. The CDR3 region is CASSPAALQGSKNIQYF. CDR3 sequence (DNA): TGTGCCAGCAGTCCCGCCGCTCTACAGGGTTCCAAAAACATTCAGTACTTC.

Here the CDR3 DNA reads TGTGCCAGCAGCTATGTTCGGAGCAATCAGCCCCAGCATTTT. Its translation: CASSYVRSNQPQHF. The gene calls are TRBV7-2 and TRBJ1-5, with D uncertain. V was pared by 4 bases and J by 1 base, with 8 bases between. CDR1 is SGHTA, CDR2 FQGNSA, per germline. CDR3 length: 14 residues.

The chain carries TRBV18 and TRBJ1-1; possibly TRBD1 for D (6 bases). There are 15 residues in the CDR3. V was trimmed by 3 bases and J by 3 bases, leaving 14 bases between them. Germline V gene lookup returns CDR1 KGHSH and CDR2 LQKENI. Here the CDR3 reads CASSPQGLVDTEAFF. In nucleotides, the CDR3 is TGTGCCAGCTCACCCCAGGGGTTAGTGGACACTGAAGCTTTCTTT.

The chain has TRBV7-9 and TRBJ1-5; D ambiguous. From germline, CDR1 is SEHNR and CDR2 FQNEAQ (reference sequence). The length of the CDR3 is 14 residues. Between the trimmed V and J ends, which lost 4 bases and 7 bases, there was a span of 14 bases. This CDR3 reads CASSYNDAVQPQHF. Written as DNA, the CDR3 is TGTGCCAGCAGCTATAATGACGCGGTCCAGCCCCAGCATTTT.

This rearrangement joins TRBV7-3 to TRBJ2-1; possible D gene TRBD1, 6 bases. Trimming pared 5 bases from V and 7 bases from J, leaving 18 bases between. This CDR3 is 15 amino acids long. In germline, CDR1 is SGHTA, CDR2 FQGTGA. In DNA, the CDR3 is TGTGCCAGCAGCCCAGGGCGGTGGGGGCGGAATGAGCAGTTCTTC. Protein product: CASSPGRWGRNEQFF.

CDR3 in amino acids: CASSPWGPIPTGGFF. Here the CDR3 DNA reads TGTGCCAGCAGCCCGTGGGGACCGATCCCCACCGGCGGGTTCTTC. The chain recombines TRBV7-9 with TRBJ2-1; the D call may be TRBD1 or TRBD2 (5 bases each). Germline lookup yields CDR1 SEHNR and CDR2 FQNEAQ (reference sequence). The CDR3 loop spans 15 amino acids. Trimming removed 5 bases from V and 15 bases from J, with 26 bases in between. Full variable domain (rest looked up from reference TRBV7-9 and TRBJ2-1): DTGVSQNPRHKITKRGQNVTFRCDPISEHNRLYWYRQTLGQGPEFLTYFQNEAQLEKSRLLSDRFSAERPKGSFSTLEIQRTEQGDSAMYLCASSPWGPIPTGGFFGPGTRLTVL.

This chain connects TRBV5-1 to TRBJ2-3; weak D call: TRBD2 (6 bases). Trimming took 4 bases from V and 0 from J, leaving 12 bases between them. The length of the CDR3 is 15 residues. From germline, CDR1 is SGHRS and CDR2 YFSETQ. The CDR3 nucleotides read TGCGCCAGCAGCCTGGACTACACTAGCACAGATACGCAGTATTTT. Encoded protein: CASSLDYTSTDTQYF.